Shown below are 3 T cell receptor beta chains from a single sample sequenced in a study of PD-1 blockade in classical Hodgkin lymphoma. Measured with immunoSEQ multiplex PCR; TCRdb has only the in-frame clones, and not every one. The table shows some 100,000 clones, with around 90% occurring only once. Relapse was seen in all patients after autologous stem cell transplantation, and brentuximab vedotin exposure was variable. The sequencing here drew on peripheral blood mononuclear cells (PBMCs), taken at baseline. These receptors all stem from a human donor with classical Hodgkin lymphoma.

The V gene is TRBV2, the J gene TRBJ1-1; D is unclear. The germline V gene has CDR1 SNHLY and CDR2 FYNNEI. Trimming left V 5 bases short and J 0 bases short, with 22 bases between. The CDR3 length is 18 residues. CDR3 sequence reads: CASSISTVAISLNTEAFF. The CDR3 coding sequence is TGTGCCAGCAGTATATCTACAGTGGCAATTTCCTTGAACACTGAAGCTTTCTTT.

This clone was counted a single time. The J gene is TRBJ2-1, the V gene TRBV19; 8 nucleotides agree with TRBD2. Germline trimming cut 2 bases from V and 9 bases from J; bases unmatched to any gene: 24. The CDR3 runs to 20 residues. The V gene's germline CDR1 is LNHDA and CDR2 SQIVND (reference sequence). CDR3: CASSILPHTTSSGPQSEQFF. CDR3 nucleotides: TGTGCCAGTAGTATACTCCCCCATACTACTTCTAGCGGGCCACAGAGTGAGCAGTTCTTC.

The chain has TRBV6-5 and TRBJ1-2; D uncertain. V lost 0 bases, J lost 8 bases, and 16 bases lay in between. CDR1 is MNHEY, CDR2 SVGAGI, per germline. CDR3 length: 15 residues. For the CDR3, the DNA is TGTGCCAGCAGTTACTCAAGCAGGTCAGAATCGGGCTACACCTTC. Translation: CASSYSSRSESGYTF.